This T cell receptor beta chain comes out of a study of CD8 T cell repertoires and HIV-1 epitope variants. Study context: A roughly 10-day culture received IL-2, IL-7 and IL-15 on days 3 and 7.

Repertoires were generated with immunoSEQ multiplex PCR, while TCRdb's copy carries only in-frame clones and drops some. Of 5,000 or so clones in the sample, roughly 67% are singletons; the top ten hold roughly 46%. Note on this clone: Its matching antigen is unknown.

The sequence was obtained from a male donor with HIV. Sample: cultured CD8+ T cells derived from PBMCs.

The CDR3 region has the DNA TGTGCCAGCAGCCCAGGGGGACTAGGGCGGACAGATACGCAGTATTTT. Protein sequence: CASSPGGLGRTDTQYF. The chain uses TRBV5-8 and TRBJ2-3; a weak D match, TRBD2 (8 bases). The germline V and J ends were trimmed by 4 bases and 3 bases, with 18 bases remaining between them. The CDR3 runs 16 residues. Germline values: CDR1 SGHTS, CDR2 YDEGEE.